Below, one T cell receptor (beta chain) is given with its context. Its target is unknown. Isolation of PBMCs gave at least 6.5 million cells per sample. The CDR3 loop spans 11 amino acids. V was cut by 8 bases and J by 7 bases, with 9 bases left in between. Germline V gives CDR1 MGHDK, CDR2 SYGVNS. The entry originates in a study of blood T cells in healthy people across ages. In the study overall: Per two T cells, template switching captured roughly one barcoded beta molecule. Study-wide findings and caveats: Diversity figures based on one million T cells were deemed too low.

Next came a second PCR, run for about 6 to 12 cycles, which used a sample-barcoded 5' primer along with a J-beta primer mix. Every molecule of cDNA carried a tag from a template-switch adaptor with 12 random nucleotides. TCRdb re-analysed the 5' RACE reads in MiXCR, keeping a single row per CDR3 protein. Among some 900,000 distinct CDR3 sequences, about 44% were seen once, and the ten largest hold 13%. The chain uses TRBV25-1 and TRBJ2-1; D uncertain. This clonotype was sampled from a man aged 25-45 years in good health. Sequencing input: blood. The CDR3 is CASRFGNEQFF. The CDR3, as DNA: TGTGCCAGCCGTTTCGGAAATGAGCAGTTCTTC.